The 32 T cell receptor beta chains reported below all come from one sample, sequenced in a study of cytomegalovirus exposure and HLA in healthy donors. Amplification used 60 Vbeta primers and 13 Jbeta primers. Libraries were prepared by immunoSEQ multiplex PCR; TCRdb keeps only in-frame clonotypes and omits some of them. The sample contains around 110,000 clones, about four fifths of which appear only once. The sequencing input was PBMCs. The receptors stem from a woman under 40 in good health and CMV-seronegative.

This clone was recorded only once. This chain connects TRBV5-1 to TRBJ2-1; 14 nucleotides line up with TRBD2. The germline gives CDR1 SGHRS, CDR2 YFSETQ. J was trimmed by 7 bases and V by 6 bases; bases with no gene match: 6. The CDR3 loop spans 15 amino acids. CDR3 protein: CASTGLAGVENEQFF. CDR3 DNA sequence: TGCGCCAGCACGGGACTAGCGGGAGTGGAAAATGAGCAGTTCTTC. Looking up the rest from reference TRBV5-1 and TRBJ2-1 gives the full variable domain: KAGVTQTPRYLIKTRGQQVTLSCSPISGHRSVSWYQQTPGQGLQFLFEYFSETQRNKGNFPGRFSGRQFSNSRSEMNVSTLELGDSALYLCASTGLAGVENEQFFGPGTRLTVL.

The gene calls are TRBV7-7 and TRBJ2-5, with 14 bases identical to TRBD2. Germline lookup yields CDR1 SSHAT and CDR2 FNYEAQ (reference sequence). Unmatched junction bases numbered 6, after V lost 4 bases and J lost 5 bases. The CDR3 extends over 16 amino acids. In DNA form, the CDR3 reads TGTGCCAGCAGCTCGGGACTAGCGGGAGAGGTCGAGACCCAGTACTTC. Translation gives CASSSGLAGEVETQYF.

The CDR3 region has the DNA TGTGCCAGCAGCCGTCTTCGGGGGATAAAGCCCTACGAGCAGTACTTC. Translated: CASSRLRGIKPYEQYF. This rearrangement joins TRBV14 to TRBJ2-7; D perhaps matches TRBD2 (6 bases). The CDR3 length is 16 residues. The V end was cut by 4 bases, the J end by 2 bases, with 18 bases between. In germline, CDR1 is SGHDN, CDR2 FVKESK.

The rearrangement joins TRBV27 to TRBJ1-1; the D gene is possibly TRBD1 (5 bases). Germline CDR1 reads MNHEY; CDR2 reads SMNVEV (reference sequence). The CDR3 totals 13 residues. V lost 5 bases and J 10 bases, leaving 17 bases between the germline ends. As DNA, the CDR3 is TGTGCCAGCAGTCCACAGGCAACGGGTTCAGCTTTCTTT. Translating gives CASSPQATGSAFF.

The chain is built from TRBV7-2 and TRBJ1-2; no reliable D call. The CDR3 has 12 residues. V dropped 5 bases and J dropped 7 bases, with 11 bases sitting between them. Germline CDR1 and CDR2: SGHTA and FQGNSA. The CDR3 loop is CASSPVGVGYTF. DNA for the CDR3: TGTGCCAGCAGCCCCGTCGGGGTTGGCTACACCTTC.

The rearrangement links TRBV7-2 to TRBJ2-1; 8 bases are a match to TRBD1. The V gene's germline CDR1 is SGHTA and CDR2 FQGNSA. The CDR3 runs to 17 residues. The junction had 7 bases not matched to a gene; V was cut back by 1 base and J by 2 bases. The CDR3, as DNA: TGTGCCAGCAGCTTAGAACCAGGACAGGGAGCCTACAATGAGCAGTTCTTC. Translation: CASSLEPGQGAYNEQFF.

The CDR3 region has the DNA TGTGCCAGCAGTTTGACAGCTAACTATGGCTACACCTTC. Translating gives CASSLTANYGYTF. The chain carries TRBV6-1 and TRBJ1-2; tentative D call: TRBD1 (5 bases). CDR3 size: 13 residues. Trimming left V 5 bases short and J 0 bases short, with 7 bases between. In germline, CDR1 is MNHNS, CDR2 SASEGT.

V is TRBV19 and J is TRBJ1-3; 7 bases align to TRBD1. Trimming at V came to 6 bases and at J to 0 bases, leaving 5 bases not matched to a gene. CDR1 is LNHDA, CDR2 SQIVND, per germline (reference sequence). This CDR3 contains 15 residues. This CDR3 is CASSRGQSSGNTIYF. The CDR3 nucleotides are TGTGCCAGTAGCAGGGGACAGAGCTCTGGAAACACCATATATTTT.

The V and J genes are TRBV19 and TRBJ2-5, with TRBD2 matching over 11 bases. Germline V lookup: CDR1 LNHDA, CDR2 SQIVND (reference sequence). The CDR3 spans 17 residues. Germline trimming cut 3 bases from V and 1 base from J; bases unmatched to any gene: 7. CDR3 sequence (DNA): TGTGCCAGTAGTATTAGGCTAGCGGGAGGTCCCCAAGAGACCCAGTACTTC. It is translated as CASSIRLAGGPQETQYF.

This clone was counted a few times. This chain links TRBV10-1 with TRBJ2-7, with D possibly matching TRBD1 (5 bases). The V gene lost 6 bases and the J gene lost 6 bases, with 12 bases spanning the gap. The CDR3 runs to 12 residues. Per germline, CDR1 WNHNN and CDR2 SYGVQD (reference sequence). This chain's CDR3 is CASSGRVAEQYF. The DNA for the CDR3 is TGCGCCAGCAGCGGCAGGGTCGCCGAGCAGTACTTC.

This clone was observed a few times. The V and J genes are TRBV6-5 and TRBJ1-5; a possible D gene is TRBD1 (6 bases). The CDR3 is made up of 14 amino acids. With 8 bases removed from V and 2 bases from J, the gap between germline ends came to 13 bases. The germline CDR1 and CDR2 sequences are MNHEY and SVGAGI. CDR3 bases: TGTGCCAGCGGCAGGGAGGGGGGCAATCAGCCCCAGCATTTT. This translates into CASGREGGNQPQHF.

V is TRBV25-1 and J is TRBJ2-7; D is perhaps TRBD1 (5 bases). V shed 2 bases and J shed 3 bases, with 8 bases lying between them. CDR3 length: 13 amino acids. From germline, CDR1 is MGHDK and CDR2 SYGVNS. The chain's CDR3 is CASSERQGYEQYF. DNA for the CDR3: TGTGCCAGCAGTGAACGCCAGGGCTACGAGCAGTACTTC.

The CDR3, as DNA: TGCGCCAGCAGCCAAGAACGTAGCTCCGAAGAGACCCAGTACTTC. The encoded protein is CASSQERSSEETQYF. The chain couples TRBV4-3 to TRBJ2-5, with D uncertain. CDR1 LGHNA and CDR2 YSLEER come from the germline V gene. CDR3 length: 15 residues. Deletions cut 0 bases from V and 3 bases from J, with 11 bases between.

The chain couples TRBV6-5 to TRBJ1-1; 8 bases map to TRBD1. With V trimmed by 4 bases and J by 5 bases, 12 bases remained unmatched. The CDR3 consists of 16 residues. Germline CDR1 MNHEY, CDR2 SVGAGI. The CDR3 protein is CASSSSQGALETEAFF. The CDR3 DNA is TGTGCCAGCAGTTCAAGTCAGGGGGCCTTGGAAACTGAAGCTTTCTTT.

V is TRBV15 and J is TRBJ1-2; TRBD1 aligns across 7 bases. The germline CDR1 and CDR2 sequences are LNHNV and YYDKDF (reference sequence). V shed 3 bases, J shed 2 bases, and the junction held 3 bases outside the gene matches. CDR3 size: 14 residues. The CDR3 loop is CATSRGQPNYGYTF. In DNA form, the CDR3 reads TGTGCCACCAGCAGGGGACAGCCGAACTATGGCTACACCTTC.

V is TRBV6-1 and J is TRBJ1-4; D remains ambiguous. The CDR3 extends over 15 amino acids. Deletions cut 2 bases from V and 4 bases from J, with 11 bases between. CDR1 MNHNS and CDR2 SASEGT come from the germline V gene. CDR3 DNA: TGTGCCAGCAGTGAAATCCCAGATATTAATGAAAAACTGTTTTTT. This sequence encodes CASSEIPDINEKLFF.

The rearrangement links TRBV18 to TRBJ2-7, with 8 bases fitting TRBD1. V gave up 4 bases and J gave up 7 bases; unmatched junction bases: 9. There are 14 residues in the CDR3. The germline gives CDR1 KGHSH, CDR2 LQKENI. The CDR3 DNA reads TGTGCCAGCTCACTACTGGACAGGGACCCGGAGCAGTACTTC. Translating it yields CASSLLDRDPEQYF.

CDR3 loop: CASSLVLAGVEDTQYF. The CDR3 DNA reads as TGTGCCAGCAGCTTAGTCCTAGCGGGAGTGGAGGATACGCAGTATTTT. This chain joins TRBV11-3 and TRBJ2-3; the match to TRBD2 covers 10 bases. Trimming removed 1 base from V and 6 bases from J; junction bases left unmatched: 7. Per the germline V gene, CDR1 is SGHNT and CDR2 is YENEEA. The CDR3 is 16 amino acids.

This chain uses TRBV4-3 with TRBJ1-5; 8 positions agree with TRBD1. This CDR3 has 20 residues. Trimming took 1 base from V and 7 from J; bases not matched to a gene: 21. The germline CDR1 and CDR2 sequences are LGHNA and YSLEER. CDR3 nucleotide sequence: TGCGCCAGCAGCCAAGCGGGGCGGGGGCTCGACAGGGGCTTTTTGCAGCCCCAGCATTTT. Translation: CASSQAGRGLDRGFLQPQHF.

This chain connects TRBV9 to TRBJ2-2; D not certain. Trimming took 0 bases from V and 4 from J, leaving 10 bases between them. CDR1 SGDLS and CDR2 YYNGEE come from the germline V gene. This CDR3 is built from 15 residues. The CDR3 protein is CASSVARYVTGELFF. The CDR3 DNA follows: TGTGCCAGCAGCGTAGCTAGATACGTCACCGGGGAGCTGTTTTTT.

The CDR3 here is CASSRDSLASGTQYF. The DNA for the CDR3 is TGTGCCAGTAGTCGGGACTCCCTCGCCTCGGGTACGCAGTATTTT. This sequence joins TRBV19 and TRBJ2-3, with D possibly matching TRBD2 (6 bases). CDR1 and CDR2 from the germline V gene are LNHDA and SQIVND (reference sequence). This CDR3 contains 15 residues. Trimming removed 5 bases from V and 8 bases from J, with 20 bases in between.

The CDR3 region is CASSVAGANYGYTF. In nucleotides, the CDR3 is TGTGCCAGCAGTGTTGCAGGCGCTAACTATGGCTACACCTTC. This sequence joins TRBV6-1 and TRBJ1-2; no clear D. The CDR3 is 14 residues long. CDR1 is MNHNS and CDR2 is SASEGT in the germline V gene. V lost 4 bases, J lost 0 bases, and 9 bases lay in between.

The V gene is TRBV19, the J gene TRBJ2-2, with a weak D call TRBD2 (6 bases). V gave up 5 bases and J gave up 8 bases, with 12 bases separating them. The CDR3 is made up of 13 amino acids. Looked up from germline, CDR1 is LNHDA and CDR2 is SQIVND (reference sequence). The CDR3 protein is CASSLTSGGELFF. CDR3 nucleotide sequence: TGTGCCAGTAGTCTTACCAGCGGGGGGGAGCTGTTTTTT.

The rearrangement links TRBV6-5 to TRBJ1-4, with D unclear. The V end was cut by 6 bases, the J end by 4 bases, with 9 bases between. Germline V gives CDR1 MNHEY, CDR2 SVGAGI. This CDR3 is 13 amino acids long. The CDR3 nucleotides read TGTGCCAGCAGGGAGGCGATTAATGAAAAACTGTTTTTT. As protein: CASREAINEKLFF.

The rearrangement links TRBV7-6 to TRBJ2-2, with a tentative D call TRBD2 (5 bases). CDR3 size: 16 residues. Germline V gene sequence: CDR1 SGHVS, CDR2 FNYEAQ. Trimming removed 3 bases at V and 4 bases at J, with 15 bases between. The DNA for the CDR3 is TGTGCCAGCAGCTTGCCGACTCCGGCGGGCACCGGGGAGCTGTTTTTT. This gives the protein CASSLPTPAGTGELFF.

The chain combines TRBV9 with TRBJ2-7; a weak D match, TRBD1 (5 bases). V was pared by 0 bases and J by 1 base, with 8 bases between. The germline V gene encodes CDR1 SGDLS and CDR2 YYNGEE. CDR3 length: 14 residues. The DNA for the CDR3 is TGTGCCAGCAGCGTAGTGCCAGGGTCCTACGAGCAGTACTTC. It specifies CASSVVPGSYEQYF. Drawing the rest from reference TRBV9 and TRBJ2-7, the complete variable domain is DSGVTQTPKHLITATGQRVTLRCSPRSGDLSVYWYQQSLDQGLQFLIQYYNGEERAKGNILERFSAQQFPDLHSELNLSSLELGDSALYFCASSVVPGSYEQYFGPGTRLTVT.

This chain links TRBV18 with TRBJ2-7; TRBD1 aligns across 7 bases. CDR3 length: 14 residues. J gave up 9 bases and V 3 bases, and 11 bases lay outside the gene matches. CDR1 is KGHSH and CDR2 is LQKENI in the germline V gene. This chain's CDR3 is CASSPGTDLGGQYF. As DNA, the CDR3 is TGTGCCAGCTCACCCGGGACAGACCTTGGTGGGCAGTACTTC.

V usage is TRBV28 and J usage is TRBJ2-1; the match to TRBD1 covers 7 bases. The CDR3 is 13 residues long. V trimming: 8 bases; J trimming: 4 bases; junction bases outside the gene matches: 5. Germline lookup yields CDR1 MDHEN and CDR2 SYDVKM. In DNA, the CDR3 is TGTGCCAGCTCCTTGGGACAGTACAATGAGCAGTTCTTC. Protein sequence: CASSLGQYNEQFF.

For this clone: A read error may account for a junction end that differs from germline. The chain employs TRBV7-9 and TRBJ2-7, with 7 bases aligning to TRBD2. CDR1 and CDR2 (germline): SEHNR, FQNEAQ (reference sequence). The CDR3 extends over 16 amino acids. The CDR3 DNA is TGTTCCAGCAGCTTAGGGGCGGTGGCGGGAGCTTACGAGCAGTACTTC. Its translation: CSSSLGAVAGAYEQYF.

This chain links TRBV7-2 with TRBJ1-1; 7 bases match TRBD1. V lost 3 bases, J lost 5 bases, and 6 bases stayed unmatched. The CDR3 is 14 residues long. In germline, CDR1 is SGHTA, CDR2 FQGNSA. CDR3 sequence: CASSFLTGETEAFF. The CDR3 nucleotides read TGTGCCAGCAGCTTTCTCACAGGGGAAACTGAAGCTTTCTTT.

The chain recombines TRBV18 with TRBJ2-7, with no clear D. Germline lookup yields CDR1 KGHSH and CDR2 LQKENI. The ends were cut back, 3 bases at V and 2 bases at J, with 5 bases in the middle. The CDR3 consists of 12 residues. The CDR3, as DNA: TGTGCCAGCTCACCTGACACCTACGAGCAGTACTTC. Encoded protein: CASSPDTYEQYF.

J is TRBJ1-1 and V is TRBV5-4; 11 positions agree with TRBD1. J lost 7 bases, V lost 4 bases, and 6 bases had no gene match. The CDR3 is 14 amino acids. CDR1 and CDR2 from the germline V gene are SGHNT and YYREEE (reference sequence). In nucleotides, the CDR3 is TGTGCCAGCAGCCCCGGACAGGGGGCGAGTGAAGCTTTCTTT. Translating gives CASSPGQGASEAFF.